The 27 T cell receptor beta chains in this list originate from one sample, sequenced in a study of PD-1 blockade in mismatch repair-deficient tumors. TCRdb's copy holds only in-frame clones and misses some; the assay was immunoSEQ multiplex PCR. The sample shows around 100,000 clones, more than 60% of them seen only once. The sequencing used peripheral blood, collected roughly 60 weeks after starting pembrolizumab. These receptors were obtained from an adult with mismatch repair-deficient cancer.

This clone was counted a single time. The V call is TRBV18, the J call TRBJ1-1; D not resolved. V gave up 3 bases and J gave up 2 bases, with 7 bases separating them. The germline V gene encodes CDR1 KGHSH and CDR2 LQKENI. CDR3 size: 13 residues. The CDR3 sequence is CASSPRHNTEAFF. In DNA, the CDR3 is TGTGCCAGCTCACCGCGACATAACACTGAAGCTTTCTTT.

CDR3 in amino acids: CATSREEQGTEAFF. The CDR3 DNA follows: TGTGCCACCAGCAGAGAGGAACAGGGGACTGAAGCTTTCTTT. V and J are TRBV15 and TRBJ1-1; 7 positions match TRBD1. The ends lost 0 bases at V and 5 bases at J; junction bases unmatched: 3. This CDR3 is 14 amino acids long. Germline V gene lookup returns CDR1 LNHNV and CDR2 YYDKDF (reference sequence).

CDR3 sequence: CASSVARDASSGNTIYF. The CDR3 DNA reads TGTGCCAGCAGCGTAGCTCGCGACGCGAGCTCTGGAAACACCATATATTTT. The chain employs TRBV9 and TRBJ1-3; unclear D gene. CDR1 and CDR2 (germline): SGDLS, YYNGEE. The CDR3 runs 17 residues. Trimming stripped 0 bases from V and 0 bases from J, with 13 bases between.

V is TRBV9 and J is TRBJ2-1; D is perhaps TRBD2 (6 bases). Trimming cost V 4 bases and J 4 bases, with 27 bases left between them. CDR3 length: 19 amino acids. The germline V gene has CDR1 SGDLS and CDR2 YYNGEE. DNA of the CDR3: TGTGCCAGCAGCCCTCGCGACCTTAGCGGCGGAACCCAATACAATGAGCAGTTCTTC. It is translated as CASSPRDLSGGTQYNEQFF.

The chain joins TRBV11-2 to TRBJ2-5; D may be TRBD2 (6 bases). Germline-derived CDR1 and CDR2 are SGHAT and FQNNGV. This CDR3 has 15 amino acids. V was cut by 4 bases and J by 2 bases, with 14 bases left in between. CDR3 region: CASSWRGRQQETQYF. Written as DNA, the CDR3 is TGTGCCAGCAGCTGGAGGGGACGTCAACAAGAGACCCAGTACTTC.

The chain has TRBV7-3 and TRBJ2-3, with TRBD1 identical over 9 bases. Germline lookup yields CDR1 SGHTA and CDR2 FQGTGA. V was pared by 4 bases and J by 2 bases, with 4 bases of the junction left unmatched. The CDR3 has 15 amino acids. The CDR3 DNA is TGTGCCAGCAGCTCGAGGACAGGGGCCACAGATACGCAGTATTTT. Amino acid sequence: CASSSRTGATDTQYF.

DNA for the CDR3: TGTGCCTGGTCGAGGGGTCTCGGCGGGGAGCTGTTTTTT. It encodes CAWSRGLGGELFF. The chain employs TRBV30 and TRBJ2-2, with D perhaps TRBD1 or TRBD2 (5 bases each). Germline loops: CDR1 GTSNPN, CDR2 SVGIG (reference sequence). Trimming removed 5 bases from V and 7 bases from J, with 14 bases in between. The CDR3 is 13 residues long.

The chain links TRBV7-9 to TRBJ2-3; D unclear. Germline V gene lookup returns CDR1 SEHNR and CDR2 FQNEAQ (reference sequence). The V gene lost 5 bases and the J gene lost 6 bases, with 9 bases spanning the gap. The CDR3 has 12 amino acids. The CDR3 nucleotides read TGTGCCAGCAGCCCCCTTGCGGATACGCAGTATTTT. Its protein product is CASSPLADTQYF.

The chain couples TRBV5-1 to TRBJ2-3; the match to TRBD2 covers 7 bases. Looked up from germline, CDR1 is SGHRS and CDR2 is YFSETQ. The CDR3 has 15 residues. V trimming: 7 bases; J trimming: 1 base; junction bases outside the gene matches: 9. CDR3 protein: CASGPLTSGTDTQYF. DNA for the CDR3: TGCGCCAGCGGCCCCCTTACTAGCGGCACAGATACGCAGTATTTT.

The V call is TRBV28, the J call TRBJ2-1; TRBD1 aligns across 11 bases. Germline V gene lookup returns CDR1 MDHEN and CDR2 SYDVKM. Trimming at V came to 5 bases and at J to 8 bases, leaving 8 bases not matched to a gene. The CDR3 totals 15 residues. The CDR3 DNA follows: TGTGCCAGCAGTACCCCCAGGACAGGGGGCGATGAGCAGTTCTTC. Amino acids: CASSTPRTGGDEQFF. The variable domain in full, completed from reference TRBV28 and TRBJ2-1, reads DVKVTQSSRYLVKRTGEKVFLECVQDMDHENMFWYRQDPGLGLRLIYFSYDVKMKEKGDIPEGYSVSREKKERFSLILESASTNQTSMYLCASSTPRTGGDEQFFGPGTRLTVL.

The rearrangement joins TRBV7-9 to TRBJ1-2; 9 positions agree with TRBD1. This CDR3 is built from 15 residues. V lost 4 bases, J lost 2 bases, and 5 bases stayed unmatched. Germline lookup yields CDR1 SEHNR and CDR2 FQNEAQ (reference sequence). The CDR3 sequence: CASSYSGTGNYGYTF. For the CDR3, the DNA is TGTGCCAGCAGCTACTCCGGGACAGGGAACTATGGCTACACCTTC.

Here the CDR3 DNA reads TGTGCCAGCAGTGATCGGGACAGGGGGCGTTATGAGCAGTTCTTC. It codes for CASSDRDRGRYEQFF. The chain employs TRBV6-4 and TRBJ2-1, with 12 bases matching TRBD1. CDR1 is MRHNA and CDR2 is SNTAGT in the germline V gene. The V segment lost 3 bases and the J segment 8 bases; nucleotides outside the gene matches: 5. The CDR3 is 15 residues long.

A note on this clone: Other DNA sequences in the sample encode the same CDR3. The rearrangement uses TRBV4-1 and TRBJ1-5; D call uncertain. This CDR3 is 15 amino acids long. Per germline, CDR1 MGHRA and CDR2 YSYEKL. With 0 bases removed from V and 0 bases from J, the gap between germline ends came to 6 bases. The CDR3 coding sequence is TGCGCCAGCAGCCAAGAGGGGTATAGCAATCAGCCCCAGCATTTT. Its translation: CASSQEGYSNQPQHF.

The chain has TRBV10-3 and TRBJ1-2; no definite D call. The CDR3 loop spans 13 amino acids. V was clipped by 6 bases and J by 8 bases, with 16 bases between them. The V gene's germline CDR1 is ENHRY and CDR2 SYGVKD. CDR3 sequence reads: CAISLGGEVGYTF. Written as DNA, the CDR3 is TGTGCCATCAGCCTCGGCGGGGAGGTAGGCTACACCTTC.

V gene TRBV6-1 combines with J gene TRBJ1-5; D is possibly TRBD1 (5 bases). The germline gives CDR1 MNHNS, CDR2 SASEGT. This CDR3 region has 15 residues. Trimming left V 2 bases short and J 9 bases short, with 17 bases between. The CDR3 here is CASSEYGRGERPQHF. CDR3 in DNA: TGTGCCAGCAGTGAATACGGGCGGGGGGAGCGGCCCCAGCATTTT.

J is TRBJ1-2 and V is TRBV5-1; no firm D call. The germline gives CDR1 SGHRS, CDR2 YFSETQ. V lost 2 bases to trimming and J lost 5 bases, with 10 bases between them. The CDR3 sequence is 13 residues long. CDR3 coding DNA: TGCGCCAGCAGCTTTGGGGAAGGGTATGGCTACACCTTC. Protein sequence: CASSFGEGYGYTF.

DNA of the CDR3: TGTGCCAGCAGCCATCATCTACAGGGGGCGAATGGCTACACCTTC. This codes for CASSHHLQGANGYTF. This sequence joins TRBV21-1 and TRBJ1-2; whether TRBD1, the table's D call, matches the DNA was not checked. TRBV21-1 is listed as a pseudogene. The CDR3 length is 15 residues.

This clone was seen a few times. The rearrangement uses TRBV19 and TRBJ2-7, with 10 nucleotides matching TRBD2. Germline V lookup: CDR1 LNHDA, CDR2 SQIVND (reference sequence). V dropped 4 bases and J dropped 2; count of bases not matched to a gene: 2. The CDR3 length is 14 residues. CDR3 region: CASSKTSGTYEQYF. CDR3 bases: TGTGCCAGTAGTAAAACTAGCGGGACCTACGAGCAGTACTTC.

V is TRBV21-1 and J is TRBJ1-1; the D segment call TRBD1 is taken from the table without a DNA check. TRBV21-1 constitutes a pseudogene. CDR3 length: 15 amino acids. The CDR3 DNA reads TGTGCCAGCAGCCACGAGGACAGGGGAAGCACTGAAGCTTTCTTT. It is translated as CASSHEDRGSTEAFF.

The V call is TRBV19, the J call TRBJ2-6; possible D gene TRBD1, 5 bases. V gave up 6 bases and J gave up 0 bases, with 9 bases separating them. The length of the CDR3 is 15 residues. Germline assignment: CDR1 LNHDA and CDR2 SQIVND (reference sequence). This CDR3 is CASRQAPSGANVLTF. Written as DNA, the CDR3 is TGTGCCAGTAGACAGGCGCCCTCTGGGGCCAACGTCCTGACTTTC.

In nucleotides, the CDR3 is TGTGCCAGCAGCTTCCGCAGTGACAATGAAAAACTGTTTTTT. Protein: CASSFRSDNEKLFF. The chain recombines TRBV7-9 with TRBJ1-4; the D is unclear. The CDR3 has 14 amino acids. From germline, CDR1 is SEHNR and CDR2 FQNEAQ (reference sequence). V was pared by 3 bases and J by 5 bases, with 10 bases between.

This clone was observed once. V usage is TRBV15 and J usage is TRBJ1-3; D might be TRBD1 (5 bases). Germline V gene data show CDR1 as LNHNV and CDR2 as YYDKDF (reference sequence). V was pared by 1 base and J by 2 bases, with 9 bases between. This CDR3 contains 15 residues. The CDR3 DNA is TGTGCCACCAGCAGAGCCAGGGCCCCTGGAAACACCATATATTTT. Translated, it gives CATSRARAPGNTIYF.

This clone was observed a few times. This rearrangement joins TRBV7-3 to TRBJ2-2; 8 bases are shared with TRBD2. This CDR3 has 16 amino acids. Germline V gene lookup returns CDR1 SGHTA and CDR2 FQGTGA. With 5 bases clipped from V and 6 bases from J, the junction kept 11 bases outside the gene matches. The CDR3 spells CASSPTPAGAAGELFF. As DNA, the CDR3 is TGTGCCAGCAGCCCTACCCCAGCGGGAGCGGCCGGGGAGCTGTTTTTT.

The chain employs TRBV6-1 and TRBJ2-7; D may match TRBD1 or TRBD2 (5 bases each). V lost 6 bases and J lost 3, with 18 bases in between. CDR1 is MNHNS, CDR2 SASEGT, per germline. This CDR3 is 15 amino acids long. The chain's CDR3 is CASRGRDRRLYEQYF. CDR3 coding DNA: TGTGCCAGCAGGGGCCGGGACCGCCGCCTCTACGAGCAGTACTTC.

CDR3 sequence: CSVSLGGGGYTF. The CDR3, as DNA: TGCAGCGTTTCACTGGGCGGGGGGGGCTACACCTTC. This chain joins TRBV29-1 and TRBJ1-2; a weak D match, TRBD1 (5 bases). Germline CDR1 SQVTM, CDR2 ANQGSEA. This CDR3 is 12 amino acids long. V was shortened by 5 bases and J by 8 bases, with 15 bases between the two germline ends.

The chain carries TRBV6-6 and TRBJ1-3, with no clear D. This CDR3 is built from 16 residues. The V end lost 4 bases, the J end lost 0 bases, and 13 bases lay between the germline ends. Germline V lookup: CDR1 MNHNY, CDR2 SVGAGI (reference sequence). The CDR3 DNA is TGTGCCAGCAGTTCGTCAGCAGTCCTCTCTGGAAACACCATATATTTT. It specifies CASSSSAVLSGNTIYF.

The chain joins TRBV2 to TRBJ2-1; a possible D gene is TRBD1 (6 bases). The V and J ends lost 7 bases and 5 bases respectively, with 12 bases between them. Germline V gene sequence: CDR1 SNHLY, CDR2 FYNNEI. This CDR3 is built from 13 residues. Here the CDR3 DNA reads TGTGCCAGCACCCGGGACACAAACAATGAGCAGTTCTTC. Protein sequence: CASTRDTNNEQFF.